One TCR beta chain is described in this entry. Its antigen is not identified. The data derive from a study of T cells in localized non-small cell lung cancer. Profiled with immunoSEQ multiplex PCR; TCRdb holds only in-frame clones, not every one. The table has tens of thousands of clones, 86% seen once. Broader study findings: In uninvolved adjacent lung, T cell clonality reached its highest value, exceeding tumor. A higher density of T cells in blood coincided with extended overall survival.

The material sequenced was peripheral blood, taken before any cancer treatment. This TCR was sampled from a male donor older than 55 with stage III squamous cell lung carcinoma.

Written as DNA, the CDR3 is TGCGCCAGCAGCTGGGGGACAGGGGAAGAGACCCAGTACTTC. Amino acids: CASSWGTGEETQYF. This rearrangement joins TRBV5-1 to TRBJ2-5; 10 nucleotides align to TRBD1. The V segment lost 3 bases and the J segment 3 bases; nucleotides outside the gene matches: 2. This CDR3 is built from 14 residues. The germline CDR1 and CDR2 sequences are SGHRS and YFSETQ.